Listed below are T cell receptor beta chains from one sample, sequenced in a study of T cell responses to AZD1222 COVID-19 vaccine. Sequencing used immunoSEQ multiplex PCR; TCRdb keeps in-frame clones, though not all of them. The sample holds roughly 120,000 clones, approximately 90% seen once. Sequencing used peripheral blood, obtained on day 0 of AZD1222 vaccination. These receptors all stem from an adult in good health. Each CDR3 is given with its conserved first and last residue. Each record gives: V gene, J gene, clone size, D gene, CDR3 DNA, CDR3 protein. The D gene is left open where the match is weak. Where a row states a size, it is once, few, many or the class of an expanded clone; other rows omit it.

v_gene: TRBV7-2
j_gene: TRBJ1-1
abundance: .
d_gene: .
CDR3nt: TGTGCCAGCAGCAAGTGGGGCCTGAACACTGAAGCTTTCTTT
CDR3aa: CASSKWGLNTEAFF

v_gene: TRBV7-2
j_gene: TRBJ2-2
abundance: .
d_gene: .
CDR3nt: TGTGCCAGCAGCTTATTTTATCATGTGGTTACCGGGGAGCTGTTTTTT
CDR3aa: CASSLFYHVVTGELFF

v_gene: TRBV7-6
j_gene: TRBJ2-1
abundance: .
d_gene: TRBD2
CDR3nt: TGTGCCAGCAGCTTCGAAAGGGAGGGTCCCAATGAGCAGTTCTTC
CDR3aa: CASSFEREGPNEQFF

v_gene: TRBV30
j_gene: TRBJ2-7
abundance: .
d_gene: .
CDR3nt: TGTGCCTGGAGTGTAAGCGGCACCAACTACGAGCAGTACTTC
CDR3aa: CAWSVSGTNYEQYF

v_gene: TRBV30
j_gene: TRBJ1-1
abundance: .
d_gene: .
CDR3nt: TGTGCCTGGAGTGTAGATTCAGACGCTGAAGCTTTCTTT
CDR3aa: CAWSVDSDAEAFF

v_gene: TRBV5-4
j_gene: TRBJ1-2
abundance: .
d_gene: TRBD1
CDR3nt: TGTGCCAGCAGCTTGGCGGGGACAGGGTATGGCTACACCTTC
CDR3aa: CASSLAGTGYGYTF

v_gene: TRBV5-4
j_gene: TRBJ1-2
abundance: .
d_gene: .
CDR3nt: TGTGCCAGCAGCTTAAGGGAATTCAACTATGGCTACACCTTC
CDR3aa: CASSLREFNYGYTF

v_gene: TRBV27
j_gene: TRBJ1-1
abundance: .
d_gene: .
CDR3nt: TGTGCCAGCAAACCCTTTAAGATGAACACTGAAGCTTTCTTT
CDR3aa: CASKPFKMNTEAFF

v_gene: TRBV2
j_gene: TRBJ1-2
abundance: .
d_gene: .
CDR3nt: TGTGCCTCTTCGGACAGCCGTTCAAACTATGGCTACACCTTC
CDR3aa: CASSDSRSNYGYTF

v_gene: TRBV4-1
j_gene: TRBJ1-5
abundance: .
d_gene: .
CDR3nt: TGCGCCAGCAGCCAAGATCGAGACAGTAGCAATCAGCCCCAGCATTTT
CDR3aa: CASSQDRDSSNQPQHF

v_gene: TRBV2
j_gene: TRBJ1-5
abundance: once
d_gene: .
CDR3nt: TGTGCCAGCAGTGAACAATATAGCAATCAGCCCCAGCATTTT
CDR3aa: CASSEQYSNQPQHF